Following are 9 T cell receptor beta chains from one sample sequenced in a study of blood T cell repertoires in COVID-19. Data came from immunoSEQ multiplex PCR; TCRdb stores just in-frame clones and leaves some out. The table records just over 300,000 clones, roughly 88% of them present only once. Sequencing was performed on PBMCs or T cells enriched from blood (not recorded which). All receptors derive from a young man who had recovered from COVID-19.

As regards this clone: Other DNA sequences within the sample encode an identical CDR3. The rearrangement links TRBV7-2 to TRBJ2-5; D is uncertain. Germline lookup yields CDR1 SGHTA and CDR2 FQGNSA. V was cut by 4 bases and J by 3 bases, with 3 bases left in between. The CDR3 contains 11 residues. This CDR3 reads CASSSEETQYF. CDR3 nucleotides: TGTGCCAGCAGCTCGGAAGAGACCCAGTACTTC.

The V call is TRBV2, the J call TRBJ2-7; D is perhaps TRBD1 (5 bases). The germline V gene encodes CDR1 SNHLY and CDR2 FYNNEI. Trimming stripped 3 bases from V and 7 bases from J, with 16 bases between. The CDR3 is 14 residues long. In nucleotides, the CDR3 is TGTGCCAGCAGTGACCCTCAGGGAATGCGTGAGCAGTACTTC. Protein product: CASSDPQGMREQYF.

The chain joins TRBV18 to TRBJ1-4; 7 bases are a match to TRBD1. From germline, CDR1 is KGHSH and CDR2 LQKENI. The junction had 6 bases not matched to a gene; V was cut back by 8 bases and J by 0 bases. The CDR3 sequence is 15 residues long. The DNA of the CDR3 is TGTGCCAGCCGCGGGACAGCTGCAACTAATGAAAAACTGTTTTTT. The encoded protein is CASRGTAATNEKLFF.

The chain couples TRBV3-1 (or the pseudogene TRBV3-2) to TRBJ2-2, with TRBD1 matching over 8 bases. V dropped 2 bases and J dropped 4; count of bases not matched to a gene: 6. This CDR3 contains 16 residues. Per germline, CDR1 LGHDT and CDR2 YNNKEL (reference sequence). The CDR3 DNA is TGTGCCAGCAGCCAACACGGGGACAGGCTCACCGGGGAGCTGTTTTTT. Its translation: CASSQHGDRLTGELFF.

The gene calls are TRBV3-1 (or the pseudogene TRBV3-2) and TRBJ2-7; D unresolved. Germline CDR1 LGHDT, CDR2 YNNKEL (reference sequence). The V gene lost 4 bases and the J gene lost 1 base, with 20 bases spanning the gap. CDR3 length: 17 residues. The CDR3 here is CASSPLLSPSSSYEQYF. CDR3 DNA: TGTGCCAGCAGCCCATTACTTTCCCCTTCTAGTTCCTACGAGCAGTACTTC.

The chain joins TRBV9 to TRBJ2-7, with a possible D match to TRBD1 (6 bases). The CDR3 loop spans 15 amino acids. V lost 0 bases to trimming and J lost 2 bases, with 12 bases between them. Germline V gives CDR1 SGDLS, CDR2 YYNGEE. The CDR3 region is CASSVGGRGPYEQYF. In nucleotides, the CDR3 is TGTGCCAGCAGCGTAGGGGGCAGGGGACCCTACGAGCAGTACTTC. Full variable domain (outside the CDR3, taken from reference TRBV9 and TRBJ2-7): DSGVTQTPKHLITATGQRVTLRCSPRSGDLSVYWYQQSLDQGLQFLIQYYNGEERAKGNILERFSAQQFPDLHSELNLSSLELGDSALYFCASSVGGRGPYEQYFGPGTRLTVT.

The rearrangement uses TRBV21-1 and TRBJ1-2. TRBV21-1 has pseudogene status. CDR3 size: 14 residues. The CDR3 here is CASSKGVTEGGFTF. The CDR3 DNA reads as TGTGCCAGCAGCAAAGGGGTGACAGAGGGAGGATTCACCTTC.

V is TRBV2 and J is TRBJ1-5; 8 bases map to TRBD1. The germline CDR1 and CDR2 sequences are SNHLY and FYNNEI. CDR3 length: 16 residues. With 4 bases clipped from V and 6 bases from J, the junction kept 11 bases outside the gene matches. CDR3 amino acids: CASSVRTGRAGQPQHF. In DNA, the CDR3 is TGTGCCAGCAGTGTACGGACAGGGCGAGCAGGTCAGCCCCAGCATTTT.

The gene calls are TRBV10-2 and TRBJ1-2; 8 nucleotides agree with TRBD1. The trim removed 7 bases at V and 7 bases at J, leaving 5 bases unmatched. The CDR3 contains 12 residues. Germline loops: CDR1 WSHSY, CDR2 SAAADI. CDR3 coding DNA: TGCGCCAGCACTGACAGGGGCCTTGGCTACACCTTC. This encodes CASTDRGLGYTF.